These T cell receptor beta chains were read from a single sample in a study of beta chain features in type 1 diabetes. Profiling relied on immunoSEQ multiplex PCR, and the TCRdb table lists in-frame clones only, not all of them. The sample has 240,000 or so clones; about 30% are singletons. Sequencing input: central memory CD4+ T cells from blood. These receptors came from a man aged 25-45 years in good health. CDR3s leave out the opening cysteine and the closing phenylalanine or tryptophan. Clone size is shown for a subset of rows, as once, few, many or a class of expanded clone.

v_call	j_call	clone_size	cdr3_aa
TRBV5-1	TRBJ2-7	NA	ASSLDTAGLYEQY
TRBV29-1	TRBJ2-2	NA	SVTNPARGETGELF
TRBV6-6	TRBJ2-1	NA	ASRELAGGYNEQF
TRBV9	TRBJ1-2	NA	ASSVEGRDYGYT
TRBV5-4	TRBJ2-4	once	ASSLQVPGAKNIQY
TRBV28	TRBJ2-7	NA	ASSLTSYEQY
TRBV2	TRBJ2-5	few	ASSEAGGGETQY
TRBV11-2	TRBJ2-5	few	ASSAGPQETQY
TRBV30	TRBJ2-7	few	AWSKNRRNEQY
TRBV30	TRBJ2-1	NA	AWSLAGVINEQF
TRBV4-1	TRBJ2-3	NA	ASSQAQVGPTDTQY
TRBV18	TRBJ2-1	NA	ASSPPAGNNEQF
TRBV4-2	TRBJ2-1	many	ASSLEQF
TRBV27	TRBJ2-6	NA	ASSSPRGPLSGANVLT
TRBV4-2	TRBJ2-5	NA	ASTPGTNQETQY
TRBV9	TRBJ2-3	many	ASSVVATPSTDTQY
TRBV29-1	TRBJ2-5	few	SGRQGEETQY
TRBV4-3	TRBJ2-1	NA	ASSQEGAGGQF
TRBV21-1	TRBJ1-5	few	ASTVTRGGGGNQPQH
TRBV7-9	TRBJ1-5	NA	ASSWGGRGQPQH
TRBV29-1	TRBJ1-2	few	SVGTGGIDGYT
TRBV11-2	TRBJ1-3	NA	ASSSTRPIY
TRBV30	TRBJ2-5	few	ATAGDRGAQY
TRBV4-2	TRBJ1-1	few	ASSQDQGGTEAF
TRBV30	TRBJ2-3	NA	AWRPTSDTQY
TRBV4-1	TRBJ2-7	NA	ASSPLPGILRYEQY
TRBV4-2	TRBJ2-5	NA	ASSQGTGGQGETQY
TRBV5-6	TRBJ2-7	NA	ASSLRLAGNYEQY
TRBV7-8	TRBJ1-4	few	ASSYGEGGQEKLF
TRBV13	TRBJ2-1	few	ASSLPGATGNEQF
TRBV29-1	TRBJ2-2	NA	SVRMGVGTGELF
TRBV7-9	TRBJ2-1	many	ASNLAGTNNEQF
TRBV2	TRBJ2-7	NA	ASREQGPQQY
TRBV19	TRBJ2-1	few	ASSTNRDRNEQF
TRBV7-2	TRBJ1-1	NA	ASRVTGGGNTEAF
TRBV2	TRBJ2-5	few	ASSHREFGETQY
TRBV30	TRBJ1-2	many	AWTYTDYGYT
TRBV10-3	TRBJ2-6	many	AISESGPGANVLT
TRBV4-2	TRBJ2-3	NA	ASSQVQGSVTDTQY
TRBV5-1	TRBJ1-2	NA	ASSLDTYYGYT
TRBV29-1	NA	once	SVEGTNQRTEQY
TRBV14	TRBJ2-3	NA	ASSQVTGGTDTQY
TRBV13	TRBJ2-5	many	ASSPSPAEGPQETQY
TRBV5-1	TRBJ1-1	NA	ASSQKGHPDTEAF
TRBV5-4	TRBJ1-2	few	ASSSKSTGVRHYGYT